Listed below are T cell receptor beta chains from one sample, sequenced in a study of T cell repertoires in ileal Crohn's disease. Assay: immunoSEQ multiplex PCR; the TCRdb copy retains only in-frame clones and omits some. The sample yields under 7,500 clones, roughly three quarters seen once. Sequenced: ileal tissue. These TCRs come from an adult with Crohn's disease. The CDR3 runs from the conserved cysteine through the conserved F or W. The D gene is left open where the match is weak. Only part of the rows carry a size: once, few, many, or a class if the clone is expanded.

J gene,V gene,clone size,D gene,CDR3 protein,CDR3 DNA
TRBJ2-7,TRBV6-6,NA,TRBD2,CASRDGTSGFYEQYF,TGTGCCAGCAGAGACGGGACTAGCGGTTTCTACGAGCAGTACTTC
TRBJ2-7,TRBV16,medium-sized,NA,CASSQSGTGTLYEQYF,TGTGCCAGCAGCCAATCGGGCACAGGGACGCTCTACGAGCAGTACTTC
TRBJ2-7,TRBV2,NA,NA,CASTVGRSLSYEQYF,TGTGCCAGCACCGTAGGGCGGAGTCTCTCCTACGAGCAGTACTTC
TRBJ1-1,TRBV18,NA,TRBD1,CASSQDRRGTEAFF,TGTGCCAGCTCACAGGACAGGCGAGGCACTGAAGCTTTCTTT
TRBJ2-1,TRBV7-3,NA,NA,CASSLDSYNEQFF,TGTGCCAGCAGCTTAGACTCCTACAATGAGCAGTTCTTC
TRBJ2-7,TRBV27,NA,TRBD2,CASRRTSGFYEQYF,TGTGCCAGCAGGCGGACTAGCGGGTTCTACGAGCAGTACTTC
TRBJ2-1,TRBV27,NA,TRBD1,CASTSQGANYNEQFF,TGTGCCAGCACCTCACAGGGGGCTAACTACAATGAGCAGTTCTTC
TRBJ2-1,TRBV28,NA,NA,CASSLASGQFF,TGTGCCAGCAGTCTAGCGTCCGGGCAGTTCTTC
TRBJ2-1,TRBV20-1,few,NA,CSAALIEQFF,TGCAGTGCTGCCCTAATTGAGCAGTTCTTC
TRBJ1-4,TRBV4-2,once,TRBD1,CASSQDMGGQGREKLFF,TGTGCCAGCAGCCAAGATATGGGGGGACAGGGGAGGGAAAAACTGTTTTTT
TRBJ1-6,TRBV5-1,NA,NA,CASSLGGGRSSYNSPLHF,TGCGCCAGCAGCTTGGGGGGCGGCAGGAGCTCCTATAATTCACCCCTCCACTTT
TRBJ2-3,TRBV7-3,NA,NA,CASSLTFGVLDTQYF,TGTGCCAGCAGCTTAACGTTCGGGGTTTTGGATACGCAGTATTTT
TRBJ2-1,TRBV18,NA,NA,CASSSVRGADNEQFF,TGTGCCAGCTCGTCTGTTAGGGGTGCTGACAATGAGCAGTTCTTC
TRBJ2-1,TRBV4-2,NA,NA,CASSQDGYNEQFF,TGTGCCAGCAGCCAAGACGGGTACAATGAGCAGTTCTTC
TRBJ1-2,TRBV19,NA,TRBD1,CASTQQGARTNYGYTF,TGTGCCAGTACCCAACAGGGGGCAAGGACTAACTATGGCTACACCTTC
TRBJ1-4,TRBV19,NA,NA,CASSMAEEKLFF,TGTGCCAGTAGTATGGCGGAGGAAAAACTGTTTTTT
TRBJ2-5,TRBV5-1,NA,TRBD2,CASSLGVAGAGETQYF,TGCGCCAGCAGCTTGGGAGTAGCGGGGGCCGGGGAGACCCAGTACTTC
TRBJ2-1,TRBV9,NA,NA,CASSRVRTYSGEQFF,TGTGCCAGCAGTCGTGTACGGACCTACAGTGGTGAGCAGTTCTTC
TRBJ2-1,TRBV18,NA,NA,CASSPLTGNNEQFF,TGTGCCAGCTCACCATTGACAGGAAACAATGAGCAGTTCTTC
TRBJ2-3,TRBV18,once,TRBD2,CASSPPTSVITDTQYF,TGTGCCAGCTCACCACCCACTAGCGTGATCACAGATACGCAGTATTTT
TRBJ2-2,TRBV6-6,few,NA,CAIRGDGELFF,TGTGCCATCAGGGGGGACGGGGAGCTGTTTTTT
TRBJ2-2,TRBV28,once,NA,CASSLHGTDRGTGELFF,TGTGCCAGCAGTCTCCACGGGACCGACCGGGGCACCGGGGAGCTGTTTTTT
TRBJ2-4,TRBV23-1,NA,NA,CASILHGKNIQYF,TGCGCCAGCATCCTACACGGCAAAAACATTCAGTACTTC
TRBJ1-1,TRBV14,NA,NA,CASSRGWGPYTEAFF,TGTGCCAGCAGCCGTGGTTGGGGCCCCTACACTGAAGCTTTCTTT
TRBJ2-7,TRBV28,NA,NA,CASSPRVNEQYF,TGTGCCAGCAGCCCAAGAGTGAACGAGCAGTACTTC
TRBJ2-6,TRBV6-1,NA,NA,CASRPGGSGANVLTF,TGTGCCAGCAGGCCCGGGGGTTCTGGGGCCAACGTCCTGACTTTC
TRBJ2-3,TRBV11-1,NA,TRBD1,CASSLSRGRGDTQYF,TGTGCCAGCAGCTTAAGCAGGGGGCGAGGAGATACGCAGTATTTT
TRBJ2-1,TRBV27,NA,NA,CASSLRQGEGYNEQFF,TGTGCCAGCAGTTTACGTCAGGGTGAGGGCTACAATGAGCAGTTCTTC
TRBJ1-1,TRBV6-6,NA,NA,CASSYGRGIMNTEAFF,TGTGCCAGCAGTTACGGAAGGGGGATAATGAACACTGAAGCTTTCTTT
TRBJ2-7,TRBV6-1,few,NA,CASSEGREMSEQYF,TGTGCCAGCAGTGAGGGCAGGGAGATGAGCGAGCAGTACTTC
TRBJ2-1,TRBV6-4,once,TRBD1,CASSPGTGTYNEQFF,TGTGCCAGCAGCCCCGGGACAGGGACCTACAATGAGCAGTTCTTC
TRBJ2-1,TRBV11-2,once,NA,CASSLVAGGYNEQFF,TGTGCCAGCAGCTTAGTGGCAGGGGGGTACAATGAGCAGTTCTTC
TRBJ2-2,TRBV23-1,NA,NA,CASRPKGGTGELFF,TGCGCCAGTCGGCCGAAGGGAGGCACCGGGGAGCTGTTTTTT